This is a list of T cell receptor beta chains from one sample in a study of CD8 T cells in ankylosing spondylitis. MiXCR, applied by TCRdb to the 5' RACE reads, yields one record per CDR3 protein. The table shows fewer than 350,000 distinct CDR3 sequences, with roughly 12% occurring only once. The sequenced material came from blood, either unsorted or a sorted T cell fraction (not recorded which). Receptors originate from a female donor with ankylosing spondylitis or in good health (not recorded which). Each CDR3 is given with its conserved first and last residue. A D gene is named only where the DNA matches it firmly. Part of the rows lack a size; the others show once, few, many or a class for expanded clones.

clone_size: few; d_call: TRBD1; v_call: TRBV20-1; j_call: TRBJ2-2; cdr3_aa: CSAVRLGQGATGELFF; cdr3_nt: TGCAGTGCTGTCCGGCTTGGACAGGGGGCGACCGGGGAGCTGTTTTTT
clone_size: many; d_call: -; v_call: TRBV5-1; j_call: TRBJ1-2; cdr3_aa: CASSLEGDHGYTF; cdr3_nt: TGCGCCAGCAGCTTGGAAGGGGACCATGGCTACACCTTC
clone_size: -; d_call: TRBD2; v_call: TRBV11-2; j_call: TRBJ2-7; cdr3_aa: CASSPPRSGRGATGSYEQYF; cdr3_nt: TGTGCCAGCAGCCCTCCAAGGAGCGGGAGGGGTGCCACGGGCTCCTACGAGCAGTACTTC
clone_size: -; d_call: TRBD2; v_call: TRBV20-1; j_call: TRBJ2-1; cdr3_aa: CCSRGLAGGFYNEQFF; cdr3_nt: TGCTGTTCTAGGGGTCTAGCGGGGGGGTTCTACAATGAGCAGTTCTTC
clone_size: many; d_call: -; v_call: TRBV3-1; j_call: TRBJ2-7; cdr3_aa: CASSQLAYEQYF; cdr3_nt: TGTGCCAGCAGCCAACTAGCCTACGAGCAGTACTTC
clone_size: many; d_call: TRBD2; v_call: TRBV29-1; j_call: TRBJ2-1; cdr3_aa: CSVEGTSGGSSNEQFF; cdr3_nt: TGCAGCGTTGAGGGGACTAGCGGGGGAAGCTCTAATGAGCAGTTCTTC
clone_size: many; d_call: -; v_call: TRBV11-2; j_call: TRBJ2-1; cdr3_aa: CASLGGVNEQFF; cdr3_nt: TGTGCCAGCTTGGGCGGAGTCAATGAGCAGTTCTTC
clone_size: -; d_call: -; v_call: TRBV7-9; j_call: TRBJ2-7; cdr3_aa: CASSPTGPEQYF; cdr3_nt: TGTGCCAGCAGCCCTACAGGGCCCGAGCAGTACTTC
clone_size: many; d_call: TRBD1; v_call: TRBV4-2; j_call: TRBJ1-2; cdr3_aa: CASSQDLQGNYGYTF; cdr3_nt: TGTGCCAGCAGCCAAGATCTACAGGGGAACTATGGCTACACCTTC
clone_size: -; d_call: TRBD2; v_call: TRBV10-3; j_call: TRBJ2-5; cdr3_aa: CAISDTRLADPVKTQYF; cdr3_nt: TGTGCCATCAGTGACACCCGACTAGCGGATCCCGTGAAGACCCAGTACTTC
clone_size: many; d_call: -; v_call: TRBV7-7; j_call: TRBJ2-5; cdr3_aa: CASSSTLGSRGTQYF; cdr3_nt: TGTGCCAGCAGCTCCACCCTAGGGTCCCGGGGGACCCAGTACTTC
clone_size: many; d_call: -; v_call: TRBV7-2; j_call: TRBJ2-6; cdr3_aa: CASSLRLAALTF; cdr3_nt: TGTGCCAGCAGCTTAAGGTTGGCGGCCTTGACTTTC
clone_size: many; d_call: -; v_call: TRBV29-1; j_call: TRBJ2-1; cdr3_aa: CSARGQSSYNEQFF; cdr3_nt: TGCAGCGCCCGCGGACAGAGCTCCTACAATGAGCAGTTCTTC
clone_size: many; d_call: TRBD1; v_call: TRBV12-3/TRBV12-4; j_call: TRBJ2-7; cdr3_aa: CASSFDRGGYEQYF; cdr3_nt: TGTGCCAGCAGTTTTGACAGGGGAGGCTACGAGCAGTACTTC
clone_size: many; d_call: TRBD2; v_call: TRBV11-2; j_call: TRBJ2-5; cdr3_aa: CASSLVVLAGLSVVEETQYF; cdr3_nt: TGTGCCAGCAGCTTAGTGGTCCTAGCGGGACTTAGTGTGGTGGAAGAGACCCAGTACTTC
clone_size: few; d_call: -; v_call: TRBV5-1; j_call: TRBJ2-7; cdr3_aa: CASSLDWRGHEQYF; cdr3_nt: TGCGCCAGCAGCTTGGACTGGAGGGGTCACGAGCAGTACTTC
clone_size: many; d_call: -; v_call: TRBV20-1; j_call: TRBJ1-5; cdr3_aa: CSARREGNQPQHF; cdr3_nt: TGCAGTGCTAGGAGGGAGGGGAATCAGCCCCAGCATTTT
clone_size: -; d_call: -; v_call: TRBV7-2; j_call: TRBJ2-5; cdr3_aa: CASSFSGGSQETQYF; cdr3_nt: TGTGCCAGCAGCTTTAGTGGCGGGTCCCAAGAGACCCAGTACTTC
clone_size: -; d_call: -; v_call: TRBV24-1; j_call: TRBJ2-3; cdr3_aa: CATSDSGTASDTQYF; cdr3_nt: TGTGCCACCAGTGATTCTGGGACTGCCTCAGATACGCAGTATTTT
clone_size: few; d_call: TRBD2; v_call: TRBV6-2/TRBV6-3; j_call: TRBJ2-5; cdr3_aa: CAGKSSGGAETQYF; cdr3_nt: TGTGCCGGAAAATCTAGCGGGGGCGCGGAGACCCAGTACTTC
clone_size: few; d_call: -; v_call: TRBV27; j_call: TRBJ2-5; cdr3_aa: CASSLGLGVETQYF; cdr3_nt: TGTGCCAGCAGTCTAGGTCTGGGAGTGGAGACCCAGTACTTC
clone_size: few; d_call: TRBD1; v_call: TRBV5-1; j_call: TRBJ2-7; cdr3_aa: CASSSGQGRYEQYF; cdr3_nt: TGCGCCAGCAGCTCGGGACAGGGGCGCTACGAGCAGTACTTC
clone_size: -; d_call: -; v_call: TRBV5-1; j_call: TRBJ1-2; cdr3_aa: CASSEGDYGYTF; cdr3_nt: TGCGCCAGCAGCGAAGGGGACTATGGCTACACCTTC
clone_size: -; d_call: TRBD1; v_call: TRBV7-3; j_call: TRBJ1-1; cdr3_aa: CASSKRGQPNTEAFF; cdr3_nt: TGTGCCAGCAGCAAACGGGGACAGCCGAACACTGAAGCTTTCTTT
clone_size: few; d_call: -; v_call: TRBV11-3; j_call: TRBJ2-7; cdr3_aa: CASSFGTPFFSYEQYF; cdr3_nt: TGTGCCAGCAGCTTCGGGACTCCCTTTTTTTCCTACGAGCAGTACTTC
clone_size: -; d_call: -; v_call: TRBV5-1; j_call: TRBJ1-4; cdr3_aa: CASSSDHKQKLFF; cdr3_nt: TGCGCCAGCAGCAGCGACCATAAACAAAAACTGTTTTTT
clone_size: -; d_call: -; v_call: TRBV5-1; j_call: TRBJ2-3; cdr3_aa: CASSPFTAALNTQYF; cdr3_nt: TGCGCCAGCAGCCCCTTTACGGCGGCCCTGAATACGCAGTATTTT
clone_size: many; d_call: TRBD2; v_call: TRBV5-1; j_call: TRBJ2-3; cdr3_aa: CASSSGAGEADTQYF; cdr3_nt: TGCGCCAGCAGCTCGGGAGCGGGAGAGGCAGATACGCAGTATTTT
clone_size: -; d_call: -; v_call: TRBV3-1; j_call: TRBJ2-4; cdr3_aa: CASSQGAGALAKNIQYF; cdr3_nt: TGTGCCAGCAGCCAAGGGGCGGGGGCCCTAGCCAAAAACATTCAGTACTTC
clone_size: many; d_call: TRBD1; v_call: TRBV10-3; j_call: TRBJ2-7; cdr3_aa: CAISDPRDRGSYEQYF; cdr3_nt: TGTGCCATCAGTGACCCCCGGGACAGGGGCTCCTACGAGCAGTACTTC
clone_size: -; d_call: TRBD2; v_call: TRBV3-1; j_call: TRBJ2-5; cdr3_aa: CASCYPPGGAGDLQTQYF; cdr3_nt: TGTGCCAGCTGTTATCCCCCCGGGGGAGCGGGGGATTTGCAGACCCAGTACTTC
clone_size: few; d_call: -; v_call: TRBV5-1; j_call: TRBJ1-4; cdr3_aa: CASSLKGGEKLFF; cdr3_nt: TGCGCCAGCAGCTTGAAAGGAGGTGAAAAACTGTTTTTT
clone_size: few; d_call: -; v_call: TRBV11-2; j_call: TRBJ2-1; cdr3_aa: CASSSRLIGSALPYNEQFF; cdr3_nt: TGTGCCAGCAGCTCCCGGTTAATAGGGTCCGCCTTACCCTACAATGAGCAGTTCTTC
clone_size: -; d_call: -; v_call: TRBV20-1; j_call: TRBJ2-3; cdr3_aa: CSARDTADTQYF; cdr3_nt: TGCAGTGCTAGGGACACCGCAGATACGCAGTATTTT
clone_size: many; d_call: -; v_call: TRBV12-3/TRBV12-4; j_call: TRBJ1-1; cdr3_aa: CASSQQGSTEAFF; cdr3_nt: TGTGCCAGCAGCCAACAGGGAAGCACTGAAGCTTTCTTT
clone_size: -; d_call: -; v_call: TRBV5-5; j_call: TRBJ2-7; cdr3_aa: CASSLWDVGYEQYF; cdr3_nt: TGTGCCAGCAGCTTGTGGGATGTAGGCTACGAGCAGTACTTC
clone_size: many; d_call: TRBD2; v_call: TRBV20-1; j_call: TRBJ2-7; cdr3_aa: CSASGGTSGTYEQYF; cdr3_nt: TGCAGTGCTAGTGGAGGGACTAGCGGTACCTACGAGCAGTACTTC
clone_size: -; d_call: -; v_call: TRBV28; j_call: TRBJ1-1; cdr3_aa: CASSFWGFGSEAFF; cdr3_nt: TGTGCCAGCAGTTTTTGGGGGTTCGGCAGTGAAGCTTTCTTT
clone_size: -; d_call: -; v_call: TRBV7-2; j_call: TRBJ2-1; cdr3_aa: CASSLVRERNNEQFF; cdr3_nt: TGTGCCAGCAGCTTAGTGCGAGAGAGAAACAATGAGCAGTTCTTC
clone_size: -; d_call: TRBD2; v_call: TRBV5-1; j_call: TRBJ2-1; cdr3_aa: CASFLAGGSYNERFF; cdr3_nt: TGCGCCAGCTTCTTGGCGGGGGGCTCCTACAATGAGCGGTTCTTC
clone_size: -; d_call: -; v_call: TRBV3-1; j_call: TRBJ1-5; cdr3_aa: CASSQDRWGPQHF; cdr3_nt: TGTGCCAGCAGCCAAGATCGGTGGGGGCCCCAGCATTTT
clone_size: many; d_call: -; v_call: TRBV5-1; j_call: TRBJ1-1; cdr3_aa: CASRNNQNTEAFF; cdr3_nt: TGCGCCAGCCGTAACAACCAGAACACTGAAGCTTTCTTT
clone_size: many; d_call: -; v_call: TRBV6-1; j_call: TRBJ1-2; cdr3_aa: CASSPRQVVYGYTF; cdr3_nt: TGTGCCAGCAGTCCCCGACAGGTCGTTTATGGCTACACCTTC
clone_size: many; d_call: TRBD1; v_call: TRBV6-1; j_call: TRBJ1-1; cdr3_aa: CASSDTGTGPDTEAFF; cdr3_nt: TGTGCCAGCAGCGATACCGGGACAGGGCCGGACACTGAAGCTTTCTTT